This T cell receptor beta chain was found in a study of spatial heterogeneity in lung cancer. Broader study findings: Intratumoral expanded alpha and beta TCR counts were found to track tumor mutation counts.

In the case of this clonotype: The antigen is unknown. This beta chain slipped into a library made for alpha chains as a stray read, so its size is not meaningful.

The V gene's germline CDR1 is MGHDK and CDR2 SYGVNS. The V gene lost 7 bases and the J gene lost 6 bases, with 10 bases spanning the gap. This CDR3 contains 12 residues. One entry per CDR3 protein, called by TCRdb with MiXCR from the 5' RACE reads. The sample lists 9,000 to 13,000 distinct CDR3 sequences; around 12% were seen once. Time point given: sample taken at primary tumor resection. Whole RNA, isolated from tumor, nontumor lung or frozen PBMC, was sequenced without prior sorting. Sequences were derived from lung tumor tissue, sampled at surgery. The TCR originated in a male donor with early-stage non-small cell lung cancer. The chain employs TRBV25-1 and TRBJ2-4; D is uncertain. In DNA form, the CDR3 reads TGTGCCAGCACCGGTGGGCGAAACATTCAGTACTTC. Translated: CASTGGRNIQYF.